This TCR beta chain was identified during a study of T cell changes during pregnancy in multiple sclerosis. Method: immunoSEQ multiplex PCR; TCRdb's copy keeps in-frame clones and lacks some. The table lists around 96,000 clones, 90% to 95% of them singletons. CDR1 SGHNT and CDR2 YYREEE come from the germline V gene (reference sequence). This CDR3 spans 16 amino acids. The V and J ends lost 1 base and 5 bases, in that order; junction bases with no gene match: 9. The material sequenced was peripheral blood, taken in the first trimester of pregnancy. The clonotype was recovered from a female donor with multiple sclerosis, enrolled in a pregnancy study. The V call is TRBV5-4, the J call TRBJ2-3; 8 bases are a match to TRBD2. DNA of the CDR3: TGTGCCAGCAGCTTGTCGGCGGGGGGTGTGGTAGATACGCAGTATTTT. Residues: CASSLSAGGVVDTQYF.